This passage covers 26 T cell receptor beta chains from one sample sequenced in a study of PD-1 blockade in classical Hodgkin lymphoma. Each patient's relapse followed autologous stem cell transplantation, and brentuximab vedotin exposure varied. The data were produced by immunoSEQ multiplex PCR, yet TCRdb's version contains in-frame clones alone and is incomplete. The table lists roughly 20,000 clones, approximately 84% of them singletons. Sample: peripheral blood mononuclear cells (PBMCs), taken at baseline. All receptors derive from a human donor with classical Hodgkin lymphoma.

This chain uses TRBV6-1 with TRBJ1-6; 7 bases are shared with TRBD1. The CDR3 length is 17 residues. J gave up 7 bases and V 2 bases, and 11 bases lay outside the gene matches. Germline CDR1 is MNHNS and CDR2 is SASEGT. The CDR3 DNA reads TGTGCCAGCAGTGAAAGACTTTCGGGGACAGCCAATTCACCCCTCCACTTT. This sequence encodes CASSERLSGTANSPLHF.

This rearrangement joins TRBV9 to TRBJ1-5; 7 positions agree with TRBD1. CDR1 and CDR2 from the germline V gene are SGDLS and YYNGEE. CDR3 size: 14 residues. J lost 6 bases, V lost 1 base, and 4 bases had no gene match. This CDR3 is CASSVLGGSQPQHF. CDR3 coding DNA: TGTGCCAGCAGCGTATTAGGGGGCAGTCAGCCCCAGCATTTT.

The chain combines TRBV9 with TRBJ2-7; D perhaps matches TRBD2 (6 bases). V lost 4 bases and J 2 bases, leaving 13 bases between the germline ends. Germline V gene sequence: CDR1 SGDLS, CDR2 YYNGEE. The CDR3 loop spans 14 amino acids. The chain's CDR3 is CASSPDGLTYEQYF. The DNA of the CDR3 is TGTGCCAGCAGCCCCGACGGACTAACCTACGAGCAGTACTTC.

The chain combines TRBV2 with TRBJ2-7, with unresolved D. Germline V CDR1 and CDR2: SNHLY, FYNNEI. V was cut by 1 base and J by 3 bases, with 4 bases left in between. This CDR3 is 12 amino acids long. The CDR3: CASSEEVYEQYF. The CDR3 region has the DNA TGTGCCAGCAGTGAAGAGGTCTACGAGCAGTACTTC.

The V gene is TRBV30, the J gene TRBJ2-3, with D possibly TRBD2 on 5 matching bases. Germline V gene lookup returns CDR1 GTSNPN and CDR2 SVGIG (reference sequence). The germline V and J ends were trimmed by 2 bases and 0 bases, with 6 bases remaining between them. The length of the CDR3 is 13 residues. The CDR3 spells CAWSRGSTDTQYF. For the CDR3, the DNA is TGTGCCTGGAGTCGGGGTAGCACAGATACGCAGTATTTT.

CDR3 DNA: TGTGCCAGCAACGGAGATTGGGGGACTAGATTCTATGAGCAGTACTTC. This encodes CASNGDWGTRFYEQYF. The chain joins TRBV6-4 to TRBJ2-7; 8 positions match TRBD2. Germline trimming cut 7 bases from V and 7 bases from J; bases unmatched to any gene: 18. The germline gives CDR1 MRHNA, CDR2 SNTAGT. The CDR3 is 16 amino acids.

The chain links TRBV27 to TRBJ2-5, with D possibly being TRBD1 or TRBD2 (5 bases each). The CDR3 runs 12 residues. Germline loops: CDR1 MNHEY, CDR2 SMNVEV (reference sequence). Trimming took 9 bases from V and 5 from J, leaving 13 bases between them. As DNA, the CDR3 is TGTGCCAGTGGGGGTCCCGCGGAGACCCAGTACTTC. This codes for CASGGPAETQYF.

V gene TRBV5-6 combines with J gene TRBJ2-2; 8 bases fit TRBD1. This CDR3 is built from 14 residues. Germline CDR1 and CDR2: SGHDT and YYEEEE. With V trimmed by 5 bases and J by 7 bases, 7 bases remained unmatched. The DNA of the CDR3 is TGTGCCAGCAGAGGGACAGGATTGAGCGGGGAGCTGTTTTTT. Its protein is CASRGTGLSGELFF.

The chain employs TRBV6-5 and TRBJ2-7, with 11 bases matching TRBD1. The trim removed 7 bases at V and 2 bases at J, leaving 4 bases unmatched. The CDR3 loop spans 14 amino acids. CDR1 is MNHEY and CDR2 is SVGAGI in the germline V gene. CDR3 residues: CASKPGQGAYEQYF. The CDR3 DNA is TGTGCCAGCAAACCGGGACAGGGGGCCTACGAGCAGTACTTC.

V and J are TRBV6-1 and TRBJ1-2, with D perhaps TRBD1 (5 bases). The CDR3 spans 15 residues. CDR1 is MNHNS, CDR2 SASEGT, per germline. Trimming left V 0 bases short and J 2 bases short, with 10 bases between. The CDR3 bases are TGTGCCAGCAGTGAAGCGCTTCGGGGGAACTATGGCTACACCTTC. Protein product: CASSEALRGNYGYTF.

This chain uses TRBV4-1 with TRBJ1-2, with a weak D call TRBD1 (6 bases). Trimming took off 1 base at V and 4 bases at J, with 13 bases between the two ends. The CDR3 loop spans 15 amino acids. The germline V gene has CDR1 MGHRA and CDR2 YSYEKL. The CDR3 loop is CASSQAQQGTYGYTF. DNA of the CDR3: TGCGCCAGCAGCCAAGCTCAACAGGGAACCTATGGCTACACCTTC.

This clone was seen only a few times. V gene TRBV7-9 combines with J gene TRBJ1-5; D is uncertain. The germline CDR1 and CDR2 sequences are SEHNR and FQNEAQ (reference sequence). Trimming removed 1 base from V and 6 bases from J, with 4 bases in between. The CDR3 length is 12 residues. In DNA form, the CDR3 reads TGTGCCAGCAGCTTAGAGGGTCAGCCCCAGCATTTT. Residues: CASSLEGQPQHF.

DNA for the CDR3: TGCAGCGTTGGGGCGGGAGATAGCTATGGCTACACCTTC. It is translated as CSVGAGDSYGYTF. The rearrangement links TRBV29-1 to TRBJ1-2, with D unclear. V was clipped by 4 bases and J by 4 bases, with 13 bases between them. The CDR3 runs to 13 residues. The germline V gene has CDR1 SQVTM and CDR2 ANQGSEA.

This clone was recorded once. V and J are TRBV4-1 and TRBJ2-3; perhaps TRBD1 as D (7 bases). Germline V CDR1 and CDR2: MGHRA, YSYEKL. The CDR3 covers 21 residues. V was trimmed by 2 bases and J by 0 bases, leaving 27 bases between them. CDR3 amino acids: CASSQPPLGGGPGMSTDTQYF. The CDR3 DNA reads as TGCGCCAGCAGCCAACCCCCTTTAGGAGGGGGCCCAGGCATGAGCACAGATACGCAGTATTTT.

The rearrangement uses TRBV7-8 and TRBJ2-3, with D maybe TRBD1 (7 bases). CDR3 length: 17 amino acids. Germline V lookup: CDR1 SGHVS, CDR2 FQNEAQ. The V end lost 5 bases, the J end lost 3 bases, and 21 bases lay between the germline ends. CDR3 residues: CASSPGGGRGLTDTQYF. CDR3 coding DNA: TGTGCCAGCAGCCCAGGAGGGGGCAGGGGGTTGACAGATACGCAGTATTTT.

The rearrangement uses TRBV15 and TRBJ1-4; D gene uncertain. The CDR3 contains 15 residues. Germline CDR1 is LNHNV and CDR2 is YYDKDF (reference sequence). V was cut by 0 bases and J by 11 bases, with 16 bases left in between. The CDR3 here is CATSRDDRRAEKLFF. The CDR3 region has the DNA TGTGCCACCAGCAGAGATGATAGGCGTGCGGAGAAACTGTTTTTT.

This clone came up a few times. The chain joins TRBV2 to TRBJ2-3; 7 positions match TRBD2. With V trimmed by 5 bases and J by 14 bases, 7 bases remained unmatched. This CDR3 spans 11 amino acids. Germline CDR1 and CDR2: SNHLY and FYNNEI. In DNA form, the CDR3 reads TGTGCCAGCAGTAGGGCGGGCGGGGGGTATTTT. As protein: CASSRAGGGYF. Looking up the rest from reference TRBV2 and TRBJ2-3 gives the full variable domain: EPEVTQTPSHQVTQMGQEVILRCVPISNHLYFYWYRQILGQKVEFLVSFYNNEISEKSEIFDDQFSVERPDGSNFTLKIRSTKLEDSAMYFCASSRAGGGYFGPGTRLTVL.

The gene calls are TRBV28 and TRBJ2-7; D might be TRBD1 (5 bases). Germline CDR1 and CDR2: MDHEN and SYDVKM. Trimming removed 7 bases from V and 7 bases from J, with 14 bases in between. This CDR3 has 12 residues. The CDR3 DNA reads as TGTGCCAGCATAGGGGTTCCGAGGGAGCAGTACTTC. This codes for CASIGVPREQYF.

The genes are TRBV19 and TRBJ1-2; D unclear. The germline gives CDR1 LNHDA, CDR2 SQIVND (reference sequence). Trimming stripped 6 bases from V and 6 bases from J, with 23 bases between. This CDR3 has 16 residues. In DNA form, the CDR3 reads TGTGCCAGTAGACGAGAAGGGAGAGGGCGGTGGAATGGCTACACCTTC. Protein: CASRREGRGRWNGYTF.

The chain employs TRBV6-5 and TRBJ2-5; TRBD1 matches at 10 bases. Germline V gene lookup returns CDR1 MNHEY and CDR2 SVGAGI. Trimming at V came to 2 bases and at J to 5 bases, leaving 5 bases not matched to a gene. This CDR3 is 15 amino acids long. The DNA of the CDR3 is TGTGCCAGCAGTTACAGGACAGGGGGTCAGGAGACCCAGTACTTC. Protein: CASSYRTGGQETQYF.

The chain carries TRBV28 and TRBJ1-2; D not resolved. V was shortened by 2 bases and J by 4 bases, with 17 bases between the two germline ends. The V gene's germline CDR1 is MDHEN and CDR2 SYDVKM. The CDR3 covers 16 residues. In DNA form, the CDR3 reads TGTGCCAGCAGTTTAAGTGAGGCAGGCAGCGTCTATGGCTACACCTTC. The encoded protein is CASSLSEAGSVYGYTF.

This sequence joins TRBV5-6 and TRBJ1-3; 7 nucleotides line up with TRBD1. Per germline, CDR1 SGHDT and CDR2 YYEEEE. There are 17 residues in the CDR3. Trimming cost V 3 bases and J 5 bases; bases outside gene matches: 14. CDR3 nucleotide sequence: TGTGCCAGCAGCTCCCTATGGGACAGCCTTAGAAGAAACACCATATATTTT. Amino acids: CASSSLWDSLRRNTIYF.

The chain carries TRBV27 and TRBJ1-1, with unresolved D. Germline V lookup: CDR1 MNHEY, CDR2 SMNVEV (reference sequence). The CDR3 runs to 14 residues. With 6 bases removed from V and 4 bases from J, the gap between germline ends came to 15 bases. CDR3 in DNA: TGTGCCAGCAGCGGAACAAGGAGGGCCACTGAAGCTTTCTTT. Its translation is CASSGTRRATEAFF.

The V call is TRBV7-2, the J call TRBJ1-1, with D possibly being TRBD1 (6 bases). Germline V lookup: CDR1 SGHTA, CDR2 FQGNSA. Trimming removed 4 bases from V and 2 bases from J, with 17 bases in between. The CDR3 is 16 amino acids. The DNA of the CDR3 is TGTGCCAGCAGCTCGTTCCCCAGGGGACGAAACACTGAAGCTTTCTTT. Its translation: CASSSFPRGRNTEAFF.

The genes are TRBV30 and TRBJ1-3, with unresolved D. The germline V and J ends were trimmed by 3 bases and 8 bases, with 14 bases remaining between them. This CDR3 contains 13 residues. Germline lookup yields CDR1 GTSNPN and CDR2 SVGIG (reference sequence). The CDR3 nucleotides read TGTGCCTGGAGCGAGACGGCCGAGGACACCATATATTTT. It is translated as CAWSETAEDTIYF. Full variable domain (remainder filled in from reference TRBV30 and TRBJ1-3): SQTIHQWPATLVQPVGSPLSLECTVEGTSNPNLYWYRQAAGRGLQLLFYSVGIGQISSEVPQNLSASRPQDRQFILSSKKLLLSDSGFYLCAWSETAEDTIYFGEGSWLTVV.

The chain couples TRBV7-9 to TRBJ2-7; TRBD1 or TRBD2 may be the D gene (6 bases each). V lost 7 bases and J 5 bases, leaving 12 bases between the germline ends. The germline V gene encodes CDR1 SEHNR and CDR2 FQNEAQ (reference sequence). There are 12 residues in the CDR3. The CDR3 DNA sequence: TGTGCCAGCACATGGGGGGACAACGAGCAGTACTTC. Residues: CASTWGDNEQYF.